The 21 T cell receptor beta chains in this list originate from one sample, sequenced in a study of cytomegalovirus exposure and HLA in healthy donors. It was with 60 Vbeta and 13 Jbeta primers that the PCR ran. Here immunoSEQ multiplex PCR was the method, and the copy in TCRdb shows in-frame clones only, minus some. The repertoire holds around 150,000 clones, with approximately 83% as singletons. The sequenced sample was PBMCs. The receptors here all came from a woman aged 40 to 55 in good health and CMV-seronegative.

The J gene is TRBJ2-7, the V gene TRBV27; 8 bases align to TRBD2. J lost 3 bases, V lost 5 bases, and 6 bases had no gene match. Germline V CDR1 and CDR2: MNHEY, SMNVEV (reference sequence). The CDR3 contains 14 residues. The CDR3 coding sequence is TGTGCCAGCAGTCCAGGGACTAGTGGCTACGAGCAGTACTTC. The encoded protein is CASSPGTSGYEQYF.

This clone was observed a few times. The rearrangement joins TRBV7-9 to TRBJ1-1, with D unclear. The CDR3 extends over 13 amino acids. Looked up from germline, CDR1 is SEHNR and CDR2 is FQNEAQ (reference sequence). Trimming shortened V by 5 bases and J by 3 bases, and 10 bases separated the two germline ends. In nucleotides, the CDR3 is TGTGCCAGCAGCCCCGTCGGGTACACTGAAGCTTTCTTT. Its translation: CASSPVGYTEAFF.

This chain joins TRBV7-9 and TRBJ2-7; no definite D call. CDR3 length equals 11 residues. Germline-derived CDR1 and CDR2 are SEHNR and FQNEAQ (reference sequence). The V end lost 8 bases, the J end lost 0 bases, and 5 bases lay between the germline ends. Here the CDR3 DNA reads TGTGCCAGCGTCGGCTCCTACGAGCAGTACTTC. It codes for CASVGSYEQYF.

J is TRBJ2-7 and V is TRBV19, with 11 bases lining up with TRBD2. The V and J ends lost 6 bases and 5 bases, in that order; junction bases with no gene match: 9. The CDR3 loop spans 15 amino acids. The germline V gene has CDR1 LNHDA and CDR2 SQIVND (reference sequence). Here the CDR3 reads CASSPLAGVIHEQYF. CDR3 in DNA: TGTGCCAGTAGCCCACTAGCGGGAGTCATCCACGAGCAGTACTTC.

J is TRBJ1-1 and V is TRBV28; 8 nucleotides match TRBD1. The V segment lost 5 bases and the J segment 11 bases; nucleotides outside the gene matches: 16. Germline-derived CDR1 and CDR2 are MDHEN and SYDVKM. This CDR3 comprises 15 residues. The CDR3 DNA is TGTGCCAGCAGTACGCAGGGGGCTAAAAGTTTTGCGGCTTTCTTT. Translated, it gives CASSTQGAKSFAAFF.

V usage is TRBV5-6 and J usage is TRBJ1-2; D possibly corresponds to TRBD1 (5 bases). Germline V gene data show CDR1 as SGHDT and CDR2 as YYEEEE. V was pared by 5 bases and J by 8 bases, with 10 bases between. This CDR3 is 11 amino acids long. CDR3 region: CASREGSGYTF. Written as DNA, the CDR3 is TGTGCCAGCAGGGAGGGGAGCGGCTACACCTTC.

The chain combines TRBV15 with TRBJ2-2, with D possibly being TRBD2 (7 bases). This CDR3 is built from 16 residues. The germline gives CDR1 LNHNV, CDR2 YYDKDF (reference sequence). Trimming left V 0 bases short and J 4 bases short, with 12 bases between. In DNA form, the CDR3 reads TGTGCCACCAGCAGAGATGCCGGGGGGCCCACCGGGGAGCTGTTTTTT. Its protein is CATSRDAGGPTGELFF.

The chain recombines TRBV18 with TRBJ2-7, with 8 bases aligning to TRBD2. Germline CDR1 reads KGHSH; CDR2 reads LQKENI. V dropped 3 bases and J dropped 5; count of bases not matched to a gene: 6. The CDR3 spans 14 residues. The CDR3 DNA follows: TGTGCCAGCTCACCTGGACTAGCTTCCCACGAGCAGTACTTC. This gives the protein CASSPGLASHEQYF.

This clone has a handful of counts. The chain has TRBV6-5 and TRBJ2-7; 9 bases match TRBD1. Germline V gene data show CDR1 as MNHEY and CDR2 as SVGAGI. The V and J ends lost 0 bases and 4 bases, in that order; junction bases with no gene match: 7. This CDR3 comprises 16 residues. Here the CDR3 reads CASSYSTTGGAYEQYF. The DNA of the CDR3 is TGTGCCAGCAGTTACTCAACTACAGGGGGCGCGTACGAGCAGTACTTC.

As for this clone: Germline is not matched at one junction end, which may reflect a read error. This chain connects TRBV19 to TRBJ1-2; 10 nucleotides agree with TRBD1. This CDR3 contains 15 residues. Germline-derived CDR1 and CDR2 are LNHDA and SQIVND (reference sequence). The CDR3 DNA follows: TGTGCCAGTAGTATGGGACAGGGGACCCTAGTCCGGATTCACTTC. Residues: CASSMGQGTLVRIHF.

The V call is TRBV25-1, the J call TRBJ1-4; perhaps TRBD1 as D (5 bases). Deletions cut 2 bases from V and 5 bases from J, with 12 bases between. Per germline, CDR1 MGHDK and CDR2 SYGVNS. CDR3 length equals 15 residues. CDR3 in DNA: TGTGCCAGCAGTGAAAGGGGTGGGGGGAATGAAAAACTGTTTTTT. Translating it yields CASSERGGGNEKLFF.

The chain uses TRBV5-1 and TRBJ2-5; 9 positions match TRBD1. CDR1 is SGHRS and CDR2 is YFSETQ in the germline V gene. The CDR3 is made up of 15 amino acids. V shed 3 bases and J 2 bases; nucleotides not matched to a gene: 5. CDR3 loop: CASSSQGAQQETQYF. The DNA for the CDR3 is TGCGCCAGCAGCTCACAGGGGGCGCAGCAAGAGACCCAGTACTTC.

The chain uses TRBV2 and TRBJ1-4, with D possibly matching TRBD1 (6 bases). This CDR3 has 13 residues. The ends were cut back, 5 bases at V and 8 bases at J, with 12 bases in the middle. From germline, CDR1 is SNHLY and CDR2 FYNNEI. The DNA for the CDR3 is TGTGCCAGCAGTATGGGGGCCGGGGAAAAACTGTTTTTT. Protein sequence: CASSMGAGEKLFF.

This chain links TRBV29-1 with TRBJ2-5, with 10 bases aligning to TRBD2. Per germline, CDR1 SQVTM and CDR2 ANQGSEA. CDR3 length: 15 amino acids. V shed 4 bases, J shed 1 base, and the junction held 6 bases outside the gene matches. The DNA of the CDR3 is TGCAGCGTTGGGAGACTAGCGGGTTTCCAAGAGACCCAGTACTTC. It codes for CSVGRLAGFQETQYF.

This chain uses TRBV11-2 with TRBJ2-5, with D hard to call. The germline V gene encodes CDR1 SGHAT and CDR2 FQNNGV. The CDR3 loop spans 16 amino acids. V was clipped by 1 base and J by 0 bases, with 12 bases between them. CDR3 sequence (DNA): TGTGCCAGCAGCTTAGGTCCGGCGGCAGACCAAGAGACCCAGTACTTC. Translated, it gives CASSLGPAADQETQYF.

This chain's CDR3 is CASSPQQGPMETQYF. CDR3 in DNA: TGCGCCAGCAGCCCCCAACAGGGCCCGATGGAGACCCAGTACTTC. The genes are TRBV5-1 and TRBJ2-5; D perhaps matches TRBD1 (6 bases). Trimming cost V 4 bases and J 5 bases, with 18 bases left between them. CDR1 and CDR2 (germline): SGHRS, YFSETQ. The CDR3 is 15 residues long.

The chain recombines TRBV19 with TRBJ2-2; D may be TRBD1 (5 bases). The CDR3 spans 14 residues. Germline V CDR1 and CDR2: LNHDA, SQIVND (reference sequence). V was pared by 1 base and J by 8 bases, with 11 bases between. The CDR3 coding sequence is TGTGCCAGTAGTATAGTAGGGGCGTCGGGGGAGCTGTTTTTT. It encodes CASSIVGASGELFF.

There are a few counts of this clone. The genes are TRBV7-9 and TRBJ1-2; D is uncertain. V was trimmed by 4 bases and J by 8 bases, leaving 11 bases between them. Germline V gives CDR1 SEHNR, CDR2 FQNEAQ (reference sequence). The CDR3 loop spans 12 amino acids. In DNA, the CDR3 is TGTGCCAGCAGCTCAGACACAAGCGGCTACACCTTC. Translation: CASSSDTSGYTF.

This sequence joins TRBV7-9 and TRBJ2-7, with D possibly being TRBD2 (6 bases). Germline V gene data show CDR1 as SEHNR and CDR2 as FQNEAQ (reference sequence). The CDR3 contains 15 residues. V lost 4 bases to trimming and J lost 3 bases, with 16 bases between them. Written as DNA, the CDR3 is TGTGCCAGCAGCTCTAGCGCCGCGGTGAACTACGAGCAGTACTTC. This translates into CASSSSAAVNYEQYF.

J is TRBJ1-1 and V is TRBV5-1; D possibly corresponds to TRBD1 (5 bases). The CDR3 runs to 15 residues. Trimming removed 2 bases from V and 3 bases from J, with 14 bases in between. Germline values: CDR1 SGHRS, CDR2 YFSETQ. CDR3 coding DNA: TGCGCCAGCAGCTTCGGCGGGGGATGGGACACTGAAGCTTTCTTT. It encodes CASSFGGGWDTEAFF. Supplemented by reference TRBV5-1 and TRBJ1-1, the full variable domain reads KAGVTQTPRYLIKTRGQQVTLSCSPISGHRSVSWYQQTPGQGLQFLFEYFSETQRNKGNFPGRFSGRQFSNSRSEMNVSTLELGDSALYLCASSFGGGWDTEAFFGQGTRLTVV.

CDR3 coding DNA: TGCGCCAGCAGCCAAGATATGGGACTAAATGGCTACACCTTC. The encoded protein is CASSQDMGLNGYTF. The chain links TRBV4-1 to TRBJ1-2, with a tentative D call TRBD1 (5 bases). CDR1 and CDR2 (germline): MGHRA, YSYEKL. This CDR3 has 14 amino acids. Trimming shortened V by 0 bases and J by 6 bases, and 11 bases separated the two germline ends.